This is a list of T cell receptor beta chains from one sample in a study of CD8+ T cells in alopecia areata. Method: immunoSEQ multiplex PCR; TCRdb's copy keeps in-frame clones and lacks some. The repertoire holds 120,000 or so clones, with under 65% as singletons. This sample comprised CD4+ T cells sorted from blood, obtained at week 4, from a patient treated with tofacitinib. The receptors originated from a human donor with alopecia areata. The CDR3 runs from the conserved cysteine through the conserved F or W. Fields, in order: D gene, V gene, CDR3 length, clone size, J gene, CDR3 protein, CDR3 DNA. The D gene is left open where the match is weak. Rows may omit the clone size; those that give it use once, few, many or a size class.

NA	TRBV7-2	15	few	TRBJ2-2	CASSLERSDTGELFF	TGTGCCAGCAGCTTAGAGAGGTCGGACACCGGGGAGCTGTTTTTT
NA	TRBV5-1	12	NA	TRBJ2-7	CASSSNSYEQYF	TGCGCCAGCAGCTCCAACTCCTACGAGCAGTACTTC
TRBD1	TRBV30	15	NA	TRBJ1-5	CAWSPPDRGDQPQHF	TGTGCCTGGAGTCCCCCCGACAGGGGGGATCAGCCCCAGCATTTT
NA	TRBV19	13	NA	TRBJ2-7	CASSRGLQGEQYF	TGTGCCAGTAGTAGGGGATTACAAGGGGAGCAGTACTTC
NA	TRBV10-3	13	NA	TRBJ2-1	CAISPQVGNEQFF	TGTGCCATCAGCCCTCAGGTGGGGAATGAGCAGTTCTTC
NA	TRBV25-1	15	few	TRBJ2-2	CASSSPATNTGELFF	TGTGCCAGCAGTTCTCCCGCCACGAACACCGGGGAGCTGTTTTTT
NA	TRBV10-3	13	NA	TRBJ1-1	CAISGKGGTEAFF	TGTGCCATCAGTGGGAAGGGAGGCACTGAAGCTTTCTTT
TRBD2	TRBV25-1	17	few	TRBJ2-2	CASSESTSGRGTGELFF	TGTGCCAGCAGTGAATCTACAAGCGGGAGGGGCACCGGGGAGCTGTTTTTT
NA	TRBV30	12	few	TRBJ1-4	CAWSRNNEKLFF	TGTGCCTGGAGCCGGAATAATGAAAAACTGTTTTTT
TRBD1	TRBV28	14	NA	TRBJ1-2	CASSIGTGDYGYTF	TGTGCCAGCAGCATTGGGACAGGGGACTATGGCTACACCTTC
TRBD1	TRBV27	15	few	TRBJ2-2	CASRGQGAGTGELFF	TGTGCCAGCAGAGGACAGGGGGCGGGCACCGGGGAGCTGTTTTTT
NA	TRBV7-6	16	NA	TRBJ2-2	CASSLEQGAETGELFF	TGTGCCAGCAGCTTAGAACAAGGGGCGGAAACCGGGGAGCTGTTTTTT
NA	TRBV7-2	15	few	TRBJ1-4	CASSRSGQTNEKLFF	TGTGCCAGCAGCCGTTCGGGGCAGACTAATGAAAAACTGTTTTTT